This entry is about one TCR beta chain. At one boundary the junction diverges from the germline segment, which might be a read error. The data stem from a study of regulatory T cells in long-lasting Graves disease. CDR3-region Arm-PCR and iRepertoire HTBI primers produced the TCR beta libraries. TCRdb reprocessed the multiplex PCR reads with MiXCR, giving one entry per CDR3 protein. The table lists roughly 400,000 distinct CDR3 sequences, 15% of them singletons, with around 7.6% in the top ten. Time point reported: newly diagnosed GD, antithyroid drugs for less than 3 months. TCR sequences were obtained from RNA taken from PBMCs. The patients included were those that came from an endocrinology department in Xi'an, China. Germline CDR1 and CDR2: MNHEY and SVGAGI. This CDR3 contains 15 residues. The same data also went into a second study, on T cells in Graves' hyperthyroidism and ophthalmopathy.

This sequence was found in a woman aged 35 to 49 with Graves disease. The sample consisted of peripheral blood mononuclear cells (PBMCs), taken at new diagnosis, from a patient treated with antithyroid drugs. The gene calls are TRBV6-5 and TRBJ2-1, with D unresolved. CDR3 in DNA: TGTGCCAGCATTTACGCTCCTTTCGGCTACAATGAGCAGTTCTTC. Amino acids: CASIYAPFGYNEQFF.